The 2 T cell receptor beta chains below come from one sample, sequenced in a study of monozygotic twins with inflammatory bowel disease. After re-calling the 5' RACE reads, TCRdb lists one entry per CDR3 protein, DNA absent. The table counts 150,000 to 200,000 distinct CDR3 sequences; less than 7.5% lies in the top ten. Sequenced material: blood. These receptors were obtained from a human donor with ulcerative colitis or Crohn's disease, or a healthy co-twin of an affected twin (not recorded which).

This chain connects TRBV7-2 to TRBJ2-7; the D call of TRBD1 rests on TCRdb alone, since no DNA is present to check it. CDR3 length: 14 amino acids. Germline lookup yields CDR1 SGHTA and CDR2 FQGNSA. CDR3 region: CASSLSRGGYEQYF. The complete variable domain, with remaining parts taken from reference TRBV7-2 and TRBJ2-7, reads GAGVSQSPSNKVTEKGKDVELRCDPISGHTALYWYRQSLGQGLEFLIYFQGNSAPDKSGLPSDRFSAERTGGSVSTLTIQRTQQEDSAVYLCASSLSRGGYEQYFGPGTRLTVT.

CDR3 sequence: CASSPPGLDDDEQFF. The V gene is TRBV3-1, the J gene TRBJ2-1; there is no DNA to check the TCRdb D call of TRBD1. The CDR3 is 15 residues long. Per the germline V gene, CDR1 is LGHDT and CDR2 is YNNKEL (reference sequence).